The 10 T cell receptor beta chains listed next were all sequenced from one sample in a study of neoadjuvant anti-PD-1 for oral cavity cancer. Indicated time point: after neoadjuvant nivolumab, at surgical resection. This table comes from immunoSEQ multiplex PCR, and its TCRdb copy is limited to in-frame clones, with some not included. Of over 65,000 clones in the sample, less than 90% were seen once. The sample consisted of PBMCs, taken after nivolumab (anti-PD-1) treatment. The receptors were gathered from a person aged 40 to 85 with oral cavity squamous cell carcinoma.

V gene TRBV5-1 combines with J gene TRBJ2-5, with D uncertain. Germline V gives CDR1 SGHRS, CDR2 YFSETQ. V lost 0 bases and J 1 base, leaving 13 bases between the germline ends. The CDR3 is 16 residues long. The CDR3 DNA reads as TGCGCCAGCAGCTTGGTGGGGTTTTTTCCCCAAGAGACCCAGTACTTC. It yields the protein CASSLVGFFPQETQYF. Supplemented by reference TRBV5-1 and TRBJ2-5, the full variable domain reads KAGVTQTPRYLIKTRGQQVTLSCSPISGHRSVSWYQQTPGQGLQFLFEYFSETQRNKGNFPGRFSGRQFSNSRSEMNVSTLELGDSALYLCASSLVGFFPQETQYFGPGTRLLVL.

This clone showed up just once. The chain couples TRBV28 to TRBJ2-1; 7 bases map to TRBD1. This CDR3 contains 16 residues. The germline V gene has CDR1 MDHEN and CDR2 SYDVKM. The junction had 15 bases not matched to a gene; V was cut back by 10 bases and J by 3 bases. CDR3: CATKSTGTVYYNEQFF. CDR3 nucleotide sequence: TGTGCCACCAAATCTACAGGGACAGTCTACTACAATGAGCAGTTCTTC.

The chain carries TRBV10-3 and TRBJ2-1; 8 bases map to TRBD2. The germline CDR1 and CDR2 sequences are ENHRY and SYGVKD. The CDR3 length is 14 residues. V lost 8 bases and J lost 6; bases outside the gene matches: 9. The CDR3 nucleotides are TGTGCCATCCAGAAGGCGGGAGGTTTCAATGAGCAGTTCTTC. Translated, it gives CAIQKAGGFNEQFF.

This sequence joins TRBV6-4 and TRBJ1-5; D not resolved. V lost 0 bases to trimming and J lost 4 bases, with 4 bases between them. The germline gives CDR1 MRHNA, CDR2 SNTAGT. CDR3 length equals 13 residues. The CDR3 sequence: CASSDSPNQPQHF. CDR3 DNA: TGTGCCAGCAGTGACTCTCCAAATCAGCCCCAGCATTTT.

The chain uses TRBV28 and TRBJ1-5; D is ambiguous. CDR3 length equals 12 residues. The germline V gene has CDR1 MDHEN and CDR2 SYDVKM. The germline V and J ends were trimmed by 6 bases and 4 bases, with 7 bases remaining between them. CDR3 sequence: CASSGLNQPQHF. The CDR3 DNA reads as TGTGCCAGCAGCGGCCTGAATCAGCCCCAGCATTTT.

The rearrangement uses TRBV19 and TRBJ2-2, with D tentatively TRBD2 (5 bases). Germline V gene lookup returns CDR1 LNHDA and CDR2 SQIVND (reference sequence). V gave up 6 bases and J gave up 1 base, with 12 bases separating them. This CDR3 contains 15 residues. The CDR3 DNA sequence: TGTGCCAGTAGGGGCCTCAGCGGGAACACCGGGGAGCTGTTTTTT. Translating gives CASRGLSGNTGELFF. The full variable domain, completed using reference TRBV19 and TRBJ2-2, is DGGITQSPKYLFRKEGQNVTLSCEQNLNHDAMYWYRQDPGQGLRLIYYSQIVNDFQKGDIAEGYSVSREKKESFPLTVTSAQKNPTAFYLCASRGLSGNTGELFFGEGSRLTVL.

The chain carries TRBV7-8 and TRBJ2-1; TRBD1 matches 12 bases. Germline assignment: CDR1 SGHVS and CDR2 FQNEAQ. V was clipped by 2 bases and J by 7 bases; unmatched bases: 6. This CDR3 is built from 16 residues. The CDR3 coding sequence is TGTGCCAGCAGCTTAATGGGACAGGGGGCGTTAAATGAGCAGTTCTTC. It specifies CASSLMGQGALNEQFF.

This chain uses TRBV19 with TRBJ2-7; perhaps D is TRBD1 or TRBD2 (6 bases each). The CDR3 length is 14 residues. Per the germline V gene, CDR1 is LNHDA and CDR2 is SQIVND (reference sequence). Between the trimmed V and J ends, which lost 4 bases and 0 bases, there was a span of 10 bases. The CDR3 sequence: CASSKGEVSYEQYF. DNA for the CDR3: TGTGCCAGTAGTAAGGGGGAGGTCTCCTACGAGCAGTACTTC.

The J gene is TRBJ1-2, the V gene TRBV28, with D possibly being TRBD1 (6 bases). Between the trimmed V and J ends, which lost 4 bases and 2 bases, there was a span of 26 bases. CDR3 length: 19 residues. The germline V gene encodes CDR1 MDHEN and CDR2 SYDVKM. The CDR3 DNA reads as TGTGCCAGCAGTTCACCGCTCAGGGACAAGCCTTATAAGAACTATGGCTACACCTTC. It codes for CASSSPLRDKPYKNYGYTF.

In nucleotides, the CDR3 is TGCGCCAGCAGTGACCCCCACACAGATACGCAGTATTTT. Translating gives CASSDPHTDTQYF. This chain connects TRBV10-1 to TRBJ2-3; no clear D. V lost 3 bases to trimming and J lost 2 bases, with 6 bases between them. CDR1 WNHNN and CDR2 SYGVQD come from the germline V gene (reference sequence). This CDR3 has 13 amino acids.